Listed here are 14 T cell receptor beta chains from one sample, sequenced in a study of CD8 T cells in Susac syndrome. RNA, at about 0.45 to 1 ug, was reverse transcribed with random hexamers. TCRdb re-analysed the immunoSEQ multiplex PCR reads in MiXCR, keeping a single row per CDR3 protein. The sample carries 150,000 to 200,000 distinct CDR3 sequences, 90% to 95% recorded once. The source material was CD4+ T cells from PBMCs. Receptors were obtained from a human donor in good health.

This rearrangement joins TRBV13 to TRBJ1-6; a weak D match, TRBD1 (5 bases). Trimming shortened V by 0 bases and J by 11 bases, and 11 bases separated the two germline ends. Germline V gene lookup returns CDR1 PRHDT and CDR2 FYEKMQ (reference sequence). The CDR3 has 14 amino acids. CDR3 in DNA: TGTGCCAGCAGCTTAGGTTACCAGGGTGCACCCCTCCACTTT. It is translated as CASSLGYQGAPLHF.

A note on this clonotype: The junction shows a germline mismatch at one end, possibly a read error. The gene calls are TRBV20-1 and TRBJ2-7; D gene ambiguous. Per germline, CDR1 DFQATT and CDR2 SNEGSKA (reference sequence). The CDR3 is 14 amino acids. In nucleotides, the CDR3 is TGCAGTGCTGGAGACCCGAAAGGGACCTACGAGCAGTACTTC. Protein product: CSAGDPKGTYEQYF.

The chain is built from TRBV11-2 and TRBJ2-5; D gene ambiguous. The V gene's germline CDR1 is SGHAT and CDR2 FQNNGV. The V and J ends lost 6 bases and 1 base respectively, with 6 bases between them. The CDR3 consists of 12 residues. The CDR3 sequence is CASRSFQETQYF. CDR3 nucleotide sequence: TGTGCCAGCAGATCCTTCCAAGAGACCCAGTACTTC.

This chain links TRBV7-2 with TRBJ2-7; D is unclear. Germline CDR1 is SGHTA and CDR2 is FQGNSA. The CDR3 has 13 residues. Deletions cut 2 bases from V and 6 bases from J, with 11 bases between. This chain's CDR3 is CASSLNGVAEQYF. The CDR3 coding sequence is TGTGCCAGCAGCTTAAATGGGGTTGCCGAGCAGTACTTC.

The rearrangement links TRBV20-1 to TRBJ2-3, with 11 bases matching TRBD2. The junction had 6 bases not matched to a gene; V was cut back by 0 bases and J by 4 bases. This CDR3 has 16 amino acids. Germline values: CDR1 DFQATT, CDR2 SNEGSKA (reference sequence). The CDR3 is CSARDRRLAGSDTQYF. The CDR3 DNA reads TGCAGTGCTAGAGATAGGCGACTAGCGGGGTCAGATACGCAGTATTTT.

V is TRBV10-3 and J is TRBJ2-3; 10 bases map to TRBD2. The length of the CDR3 is 14 residues. Per the germline V gene, CDR1 is ENHRY and CDR2 is SYGVKD. Trimming cost V 4 bases and J 6 bases; bases outside gene matches: 4. The chain's CDR3 is CAISGRLAGDTQYF. CDR3 sequence (DNA): TGTGCCATCAGTGGCAGACTAGCGGGTGATACGCAGTATTTT.

The V call is TRBV6-6, the J call TRBJ1-1; a weak D match, TRBD1 (5 bases). The CDR3 extends over 13 amino acids. Looked up from germline, CDR1 is MNHNY and CDR2 is SVGAGI (reference sequence). Trimming left V 2 bases short and J 10 bases short, with 14 bases between. CDR3 sequence (DNA): TGTGCCAGCAGTTACAGCAGGGAATCTACAGCTTTCTTT. This encodes CASSYSRESTAFF.

This chain links TRBV5-1 with TRBJ2-5; 13 nucleotides line up with TRBD2. Trimming removed 0 bases from V and 4 bases from J; junction bases left unmatched: 9. CDR3 size: 18 residues. Germline CDR1 is SGHRS and CDR2 is YFSETQ. CDR3 sequence reads: CASSLATGLAGFSETQYF. CDR3 bases: TGCGCCAGCAGCTTGGCCACGGGACTAGCGGGGTTCTCAGAGACCCAGTACTTC. Drawing the rest from reference TRBV5-1 and TRBJ2-5, the complete variable domain is KAGVTQTPRYLIKTRGQQVTLSCSPISGHRSVSWYQQTPGQGLQFLFEYFSETQRNKGNFPGRFSGRQFSNSRSEMNVSTLELGDSALYLCASSLATGLAGFSETQYFGPGTRLLVL.

The J gene is TRBJ1-2, the V gene TRBV5-1; no clear D gene. The germline V gene encodes CDR1 SGHRS and CDR2 YFSETQ. The CDR3 spans 13 residues. Between the trimmed V and J ends, which lost 0 bases and 8 bases, there was a span of 11 bases. Here the CDR3 reads CASSLVGGEGYTF. The CDR3 bases are TGCGCCAGCAGCTTGGTTGGAGGAGAAGGCTACACCTTC. The full variable domain, with the rest looked up from reference TRBV5-1 and TRBJ1-2, is KAGVTQTPRYLIKTRGQQVTLSCSPISGHRSVSWYQQTPGQGLQFLFEYFSETQRNKGNFPGRFSGRQFSNSRSEMNVSTLELGDSALYLCASSLVGGEGYTFGSGTRLTVV.

This chain connects TRBV3-1 to TRBJ2-5; no reliable D call. Germline assignment: CDR1 LGHDT and CDR2 YNNKEL (reference sequence). Trimming removed 4 bases at V and 7 bases at J, with 19 bases between. The CDR3 has 15 residues. The CDR3 reads CASSLENPQEGTQYF. In DNA form, the CDR3 reads TGTGCCAGCAGCCTCGAAAACCCGCAAGAAGGGACCCAGTACTTC.

The J gene is TRBJ2-5, the V gene TRBV12-3 or TRBV12-4; tentative D call: TRBD2 (7 bases). V lost 2 bases and J 0 bases, leaving 19 bases between the germline ends. The CDR3 covers 18 residues. CDR3 sequence: CASSLRGGAVTYQETQYF. CDR3 nucleotide sequence: TGTGCCAGCAGTTTACGAGGGGGGGCCGTAACGTACCAAGAGACCCAGTACTTC.

This clonotype was picked up one time. The DNA for the CDR3 is TGTGCCAGCTCACCTTCGTCGGGGGAGCAGTTCTTC. Amino acid sequence: CASSPSSGEQFF. The chain recombines TRBV18 with TRBJ2-1, with TRBD2 as a possible D gene (5 bases). The germline V gene encodes CDR1 KGHSH and CDR2 LQKENI. The CDR3 loop spans 12 amino acids. V was clipped by 3 bases and J by 10 bases, with 10 bases between them.

This chain uses TRBV4-3 with TRBJ2-3, with 7 nucleotides matching TRBD1. The CDR3 runs 15 residues. Germline CDR1 reads LGHNA; CDR2 reads YSLEER. J was trimmed by 1 base and V by 4 bases; bases with no gene match: 5. CDR3 DNA sequence: TGCGCCAGCAGCCGGACCGGGACAGGCACAGATACGCAGTATTTT. This sequence encodes CASSRTGTGTDTQYF.

The chain combines TRBV19 with TRBJ2-1; TRBD1 matches at 7 bases. The length of the CDR3 is 15 residues. Germline assignment: CDR1 LNHDA and CDR2 SQIVND (reference sequence). V was clipped by 2 bases and J by 5 bases; unmatched bases: 6. The CDR3 DNA reads TGTGCCAGTAGTATACTCTCCGGGACAGACAATGAGCAGTTCTTC. This codes for CASSILSGTDNEQFF.